A single sample gave rise to the 13 T cell receptor beta chains below, sequenced in a study of T cells in Graves' hyperthyroidism and ophthalmopathy. TCR beta CDR3 regions were amplified from RNA. A set of HTBI primers served as the primers for a first-round RT-PCR of the TCR CDR3. A single record per CDR3 protein comes from TCRdb applying MiXCR to the multiplex PCR reads. The table lists 450,000 to 700,000 distinct CDR3 sequences, around 46% of them singletons. The sample was peripheral blood or thyroid tissue (not recorded which). Every receptor here comes from an adult woman with Graves' disease, either hyperthyroidism or ophthalmopathy (not recorded which).

The chain is built from TRBV6-5 and TRBJ1-5; no clear D gene. CDR1 and CDR2 from the germline V gene are MNHEY and SVGAGI. The CDR3 runs to 14 residues. Trimming removed 2 bases at V and 7 bases at J, with 12 bases between. As DNA, the CDR3 is TGTGCCAGCAGTTACGCGAGAGGCTACCAGCCCCAGCATTTT. It translates to CASSYARGYQPQHF.

This clonotype was seen at least ten times. This chain joins TRBV10-2 and TRBJ1-2; a possible D gene is TRBD1 (5 bases). This CDR3 has 14 amino acids. The germline V gene encodes CDR1 WSHSY and CDR2 SAAADI. V was trimmed by 4 bases and J by 3 bases, leaving 12 bases between them. CDR3 region: CASSVQGRDYGYTF. The CDR3 DNA reads TGCGCCAGCAGTGTGCAGGGCCGAGACTATGGCTACACCTTC.

This chain links TRBV6-6 with TRBJ2-7; no definite D call. Germline V CDR1 and CDR2: MNHNY, SVGAGI (reference sequence). The CDR3 length is 13 residues. Between the trimmed V and J ends, which lost 11 bases and 0 bases, there was a span of 14 bases. The CDR3 nucleotides read TGTGCCGCCGAAACAGTCAGCTCCTACGAGCAGTACTTC. Its protein product is CAAETVSSYEQYF.

V gene TRBV5-1 combines with J gene TRBJ2-7; D unclear. V was pared by 0 bases and J by 3 bases, with 13 bases between. The CDR3 contains 15 residues. The germline gives CDR1 SGHRS, CDR2 YFSETQ. The CDR3 DNA is TGCGCCAGCAGCTTGGTGGCGGAGAAACTCTACGAGCAGTACTTC. Translating gives CASSLVAEKLYEQYF.

The gene calls are TRBV19 and TRBJ1-5; TRBD1 aligns across 7 bases. CDR3 length: 13 residues. Germline V gives CDR1 LNHDA, CDR2 SQIVND (reference sequence). V gave up 8 bases and J gave up 7 bases; unmatched junction bases: 8. The CDR3 DNA reads TGTGCCAGTCGGGACAGAGAACGACAGCCCCAGCATTTT. Its translation is CASRDRERQPQHF.

There are many counts of this clonotype. The chain employs TRBV29-1 and TRBJ2-5, with D perhaps matching TRBD1 (6 bases). V lost 7 bases and J 4 bases, leaving 13 bases between the germline ends. The CDR3 is made up of 12 amino acids. Germline loops: CDR1 SQVTM, CDR2 ANQGSEA. CDR3 coding DNA: TGCAGCGCAGGGGCGTGGGCAGAGACCCAGTACTTC. As protein: CSAGAWAETQYF.

This clonotype was seen repeatedly, ten times or more. V gene TRBV7-2 combines with J gene TRBJ1-1; D not certain. Per the germline V gene, CDR1 is SGHTA and CDR2 is FQGNSA. V lost 3 bases and J 0 bases, leaving 11 bases between the germline ends. This CDR3 contains 15 residues. CDR3 coding DNA: TGTGCCAGCAGCTTTTACAGCGGAATGAACACTGAAGCTTTCTTT. This translates into CASSFYSGMNTEAFF.

Many counts were recorded for this clonotype. V is TRBV20-1 and J is TRBJ2-7, with a possible D match to TRBD2 (5 bases). Deletions cut 6 bases from V and 7 bases from J, with 16 bases between. CDR1 is DFQATT and CDR2 is SNEGSKA in the germline V gene (reference sequence). This CDR3 comprises 12 residues. The CDR3 DNA sequence: TGCAGTGCCCCTCGGGGTGTGGGTGAGCAGTACTTC. This sequence encodes CSAPRGVGEQYF.

J is TRBJ1-2 and V is TRBV7-8; tentative D call: TRBD1 (5 bases). CDR1 and CDR2 (germline): SGHVS, FQNEAQ. The CDR3 has 14 residues. V gave up 5 bases and J gave up 3 bases, with 13 bases separating them. CDR3 sequence (DNA): TGTGCCAGCAGCCCCCTGAGGGGTGACTATGGCTACACCTTC. Encoded protein: CASSPLRGDYGYTF.

This clonotype was counted many times. The V and J genes are TRBV20-1 and TRBJ2-2, with TRBD2 matching over 11 bases. Germline values: CDR1 DFQATT, CDR2 SNEGSKA (reference sequence). V dropped 6 bases and J dropped 5; count of bases not matched to a gene: 8. The CDR3 runs 15 residues. The CDR3 spells CSAPLAGGSTGELFF. The DNA of the CDR3 is TGCAGTGCGCCCCTAGCGGGAGGTAGTACCGGGGAGCTGTTTTTT.

The chain links TRBV29-1 to TRBJ2-7, with 9 bases identical to TRBD1. The V and J ends lost 5 bases and 2 bases, in that order; junction bases with no gene match: 7. This CDR3 comprises 14 residues. The germline V gene has CDR1 SQVTM and CDR2 ANQGSEA. CDR3 DNA: TGCAGCGTTATTACCGGGACAGGGCCCTACGAGCAGTACTTC. It translates to CSVITGTGPYEQYF.

This clonotype was seen a handful of times. V is TRBV20-1 and J is TRBJ2-7, with TRBD1 matching 10 bases. V lost 6 bases, J lost 3 bases, and 8 bases stayed unmatched. Per germline, CDR1 DFQATT and CDR2 SNEGSKA (reference sequence). The CDR3 is 14 amino acids. The CDR3 is CSARDRTGGYEQYF. The CDR3 nucleotides read TGCAGTGCCAGGGATAGGACAGGGGGCTACGAGCAGTACTTC.

The rearrangement joins TRBV7-9 to TRBJ1-2, with 9 bases aligning to TRBD1. The CDR3 spans 14 residues. The V segment lost 5 bases and the J segment 6 bases; nucleotides outside the gene matches: 7. Germline V gives CDR1 SEHNR, CDR2 FQNEAQ (reference sequence). The CDR3 nucleotides are TGTGCCAGCAGCGGTGGGACAGGGCGAGATGGCTACACCTTC. This encodes CASSGGTGRDGYTF.